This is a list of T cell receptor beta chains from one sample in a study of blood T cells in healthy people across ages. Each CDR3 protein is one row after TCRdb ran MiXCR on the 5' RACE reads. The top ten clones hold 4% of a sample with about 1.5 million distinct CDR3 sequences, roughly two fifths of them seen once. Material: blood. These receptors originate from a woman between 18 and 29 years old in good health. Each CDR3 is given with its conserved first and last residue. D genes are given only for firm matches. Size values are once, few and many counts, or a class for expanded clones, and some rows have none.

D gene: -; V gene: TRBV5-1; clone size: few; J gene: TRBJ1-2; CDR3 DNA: TGCGCCAGCAGCTCCCCAGGGAAGGATGGCTACACCTTC; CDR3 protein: CASSSPGKDGYTF
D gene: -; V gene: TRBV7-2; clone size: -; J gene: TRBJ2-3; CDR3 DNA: TGTGCCAGCAGCAAACAAACAGATACGCAGTATTTT; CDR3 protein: CASSKQTDTQYF
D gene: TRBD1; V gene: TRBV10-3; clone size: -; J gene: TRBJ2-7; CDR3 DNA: TGTGCCATCAGGGAAGACAGGGGCACCACCAGCGAGCAGTACTTC; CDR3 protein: CAIREDRGTTSEQYF
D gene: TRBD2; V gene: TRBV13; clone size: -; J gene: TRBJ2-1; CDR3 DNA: TGTGCCAGCAGCTCCTTGACTAGCGCTGGCAATGAGCAGTTCTTC; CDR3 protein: CASSSLTSAGNEQFF
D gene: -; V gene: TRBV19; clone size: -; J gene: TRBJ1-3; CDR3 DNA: TGTGCCAGTACCAAGTACAACAGGGTCTTCGGAAACACCATATATTTT; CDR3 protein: CASTKYNRVFGNTIYF
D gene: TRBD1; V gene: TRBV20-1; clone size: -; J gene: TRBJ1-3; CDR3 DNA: TGCAGTGCGGTCACTTTGGACAGGGGTGCTGGAAACACCATATATTTT; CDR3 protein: CSAVTLDRGAGNTIYF
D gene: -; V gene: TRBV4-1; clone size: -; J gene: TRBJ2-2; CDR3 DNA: TGCGCCAGCAGCCAAGGGAGCAGGGGCACCGGGGAGCTGTTTTTT; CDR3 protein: CASSQGSRGTGELFF
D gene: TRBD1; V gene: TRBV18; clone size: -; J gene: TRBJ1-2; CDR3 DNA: TGTGCCAGCTCACCTCGACAGGGGTCCGACAACACCTTC; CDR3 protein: CASSPRQGSDNTF
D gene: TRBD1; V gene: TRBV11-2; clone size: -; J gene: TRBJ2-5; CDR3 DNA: TGTGCCAGCAGCTCCTACGACCTGGGACAGGGGAGAGAGACCCAGTACTTC; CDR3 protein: CASSSYDLGQGRETQYF
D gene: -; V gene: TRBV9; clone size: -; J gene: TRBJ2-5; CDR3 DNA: TGTGCCAGCAGCGGAGGGAATAGGGCCGCGACCCAGTACTTC; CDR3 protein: CASSGGNRAATQYF
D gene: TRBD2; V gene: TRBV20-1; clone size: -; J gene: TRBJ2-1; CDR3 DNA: TGCAGTGCTAGACGTATTCCGGGAGGTAGCAATGAGCAGTTCTTC; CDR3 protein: CSARRIPGGSNEQFF
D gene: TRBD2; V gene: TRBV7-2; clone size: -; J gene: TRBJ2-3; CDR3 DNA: TGTGCCAGCAAGCCGGGACTAGCGGGGCCTGATACGCAGTATTTT; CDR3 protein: CASKPGLAGPDTQYF
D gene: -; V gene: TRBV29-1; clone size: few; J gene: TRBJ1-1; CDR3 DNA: TGCAGCGTTGTAGGGCGATACGCTGAAGCTTTCTTT; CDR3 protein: CSVVGRYAEAFF
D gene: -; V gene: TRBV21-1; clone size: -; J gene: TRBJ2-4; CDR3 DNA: TGTGCCAGCAGCATTCACAGGGTTAAGGCCAAAAACATTCAGTACTTC; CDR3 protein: CASSIHRVKAKNIQYF
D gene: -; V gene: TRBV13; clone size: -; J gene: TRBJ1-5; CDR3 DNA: TGTGCCAGCAGCCACGGGGCCGTGGGGCATAACAATCAGCCCCAGCATTTT; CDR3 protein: CASSHGAVGHNNQPQHF
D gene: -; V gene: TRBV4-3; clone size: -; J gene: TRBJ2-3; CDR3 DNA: TGCGCCAGCAGCCAAGATAGGGGCGCAGATGCGCAGTATTTT; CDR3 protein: CASSQDRGADAQYF
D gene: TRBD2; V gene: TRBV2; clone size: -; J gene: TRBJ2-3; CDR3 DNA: TGTGCCAGCGAAGGACTAGCGGGAGTTTCCACAGATACGCAGTATTTT; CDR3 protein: CASEGLAGVSTDTQYF